The 17 T cell receptor beta chains listed next were all sequenced from one sample in a study of CD8 T cells in Susac syndrome. With random hexamers, reverse transcription was performed on about 0.45 to 1 ug of RNA. TCRdb analysed the immunoSEQ multiplex PCR reads with MiXCR anew, one entry per CDR3 protein. The table includes about 150,000 distinct CDR3 sequences, over 85% detected once. Material for sequencing was CD8+ T cells from PBMCs. The receptors shown here come from a human donor with multiple sclerosis.

This clonotype was found once. The V gene is TRBV9, the J gene TRBJ2-7; the D gene is possibly TRBD1 (6 bases). The germline CDR1 and CDR2 sequences are SGDLS and YYNGEE. This CDR3 contains 15 residues. Trimming took off 2 bases at V and 1 base at J, with 13 bases between the two ends. Here the CDR3 reads CASSVSGQGSYEQYF. CDR3 nucleotides: TGTGCCAGCAGCGTTTCAGGGCAGGGGTCCTACGAGCAGTACTTC.

The chain uses TRBV30 and TRBJ1-2, with unresolved D. Trimming removed 6 bases from V and 6 bases from J, with 5 bases in between. CDR1 is GTSNPN and CDR2 is SVGIG in the germline V gene (reference sequence). This CDR3 has 9 amino acids. The CDR3 DNA follows: TGTGCCTGTCTGGATGGCTACACCTTC. It encodes CACLDGYTF.

V gene TRBV20-1 combines with J gene TRBJ1-5; 11 nucleotides align to TRBD1. Looked up from germline, CDR1 is DFQATT and CDR2 is SNEGSKA (reference sequence). The CDR3 contains 17 residues. The ends lost 6 bases at V and 1 base at J; junction bases unmatched: 11. CDR3 amino acids: CSALKDRGLESNQPQHF. Written as DNA, the CDR3 is TGCAGTGCGTTAAAGGACAGGGGGCTCGAGAGCAATCAGCCCCAGCATTTT.

The chain couples TRBV6-6 to TRBJ2-6, with TRBD1 as a possible D gene (6 bases). The CDR3 is 14 amino acids. Trimming shortened V by 6 bases and J by 0 bases, and 6 bases separated the two germline ends. CDR1 is MNHNY and CDR2 is SVGAGI in the germline V gene (reference sequence). CDR3 amino acids: CASSRGSGANVLTF. The CDR3 nucleotides are TGTGCCAGCAGCAGGGGCTCTGGGGCCAACGTCCTGACTTTC.

The chain is built from TRBV4-1 and TRBJ1-1, with a possible D match to TRBD1 (5 bases). The CDR3 sequence is 15 residues long. From germline, CDR1 is MGHRA and CDR2 YSYEKL. V was clipped by 1 base and J by 5 bases, with 14 bases between them. The CDR3 DNA follows: TGCGCCAGCAGCCAAGCAGGGCACTCGGGGACTGAAGCTTTCTTT. Protein sequence: CASSQAGHSGTEAFF.

The chain joins TRBV27 to TRBJ2-3; 7 nucleotides line up with TRBD2. The CDR3 contains 15 residues. The J segment lost 8 bases and the V segment lost 5 bases, leaving 13 bases of the junction unmatched. Germline-derived CDR1 and CDR2 are MNHEY and SMNVEV (reference sequence). CDR3 region: CASSPAGTILATQYF. In DNA, the CDR3 is TGTGCCAGCAGTCCAGCCGGGACTATCCTAGCTACGCAGTATTTT.

Here the CDR3 DNA reads TGCGCCAGCAGTACAGGGATATTGTCCTACGAGCAGTACTTC. Its protein product is CASSTGILSYEQYF. J is TRBJ2-7 and V is TRBV4-1, with a tentative D call TRBD1 (6 bases). Germline CDR1 reads MGHRA; CDR2 reads YSYEKL. Trimming cost V 6 bases and J 1 base, with 13 bases left between them. CDR3 length: 14 residues.

This clonotype was detected only once. The V gene is TRBV29-1, the J gene TRBJ2-3; maybe TRBD1 (5 bases). V gave up 4 bases and J gave up 5 bases, with 13 bases separating them. CDR1 and CDR2 from the germline V gene are SQVTM and ANQGSEA. The CDR3 runs 13 residues. The CDR3 coding sequence is TGCAGCGTTGTTGGTGGGGCTGGAGATACGCAGTATTTT. Amino acids: CSVVGGAGDTQYF.

This sequence joins TRBV9 and TRBJ2-1, with 9 bases aligning to TRBD1. This CDR3 is 17 amino acids long. V trimming: 0 bases; J trimming: 5 bases; junction bases outside the gene matches: 9. Germline CDR1 SGDLS, CDR2 YYNGEE. The CDR3 DNA follows: TGTGCCAGCAGCGTAGCAAAACAGGGGGCGTTTAACAATGAGCAGTTCTTC. As protein: CASSVAKQGAFNNEQFF.

The chain employs TRBV3-1 and TRBJ2-1; TRBD1 aligns across 7 bases. V shed 6 bases and J 4 bases; nucleotides not matched to a gene: 9. The germline CDR1 and CDR2 sequences are LGHDT and YNNKEL (reference sequence). The CDR3 runs to 15 residues. The CDR3 sequence: CASSSGTDFYNEQFF. The DNA for the CDR3 is TGTGCCAGCAGTTCCGGGACAGACTTTTACAATGAGCAGTTCTTC.

In its sample, this clonotype was seen once. This rearrangement joins TRBV3-1 to TRBJ2-1; D call uncertain. Germline CDR1 LGHDT, CDR2 YNNKEL (reference sequence). This CDR3 has 12 residues. The V and J ends lost 1 base and 8 bases respectively, with 6 bases between them. CDR3 sequence reads: CASSQGYHEQFF. DNA for the CDR3: TGTGCCAGCAGCCAAGGATATCATGAGCAGTTCTTC.

CDR3 in amino acids: CSVEDPRQGGGSRTEAFF. The CDR3 DNA reads as TGCAGCGTTGAAGATCCTCGACAGGGGGGCGGGTCGCGCACTGAAGCTTTCTTT. The J gene is TRBJ1-1, the V gene TRBV29-1, with 9 bases that match TRBD1. Trimming cost V 0 bases and J 4 bases; bases outside gene matches: 15. CDR3 size: 18 residues. In germline, CDR1 is SQVTM, CDR2 ANQGSEA.

V usage is TRBV15 and J usage is TRBJ2-1; D unresolved. Germline CDR1 and CDR2: LNHNV and YYDKDF (reference sequence). The length of the CDR3 is 16 residues. The V end was cut by 4 bases, the J end by 0 bases, with 13 bases between. The CDR3 sequence: CATSMFDSSSYNEQFF. The DNA for the CDR3 is TGTGCCACCAGCATGTTTGACTCTAGCTCCTACAATGAGCAGTTCTTC.

The V gene is TRBV10-3, the J gene TRBJ2-7; 13 positions agree with TRBD2. J gave up 3 bases and V 7 bases, and 9 bases lay outside the gene matches. The CDR3 is made up of 16 amino acids. Germline-derived CDR1 and CDR2 are ENHRY and SYGVKD. The CDR3 loop is CAITVPGLAGIYEQYF. In DNA, the CDR3 is TGTGCCATCACCGTGCCGGGACTAGCGGGGATCTACGAGCAGTACTTC.

This clonotype was seen a few times. CDR3 loop: CASSLSQNTEAFF. The CDR3 DNA follows: TGTGCCTCATCCCTTAGCCAGAACACTGAAGCTTTCTTT. The gene calls are TRBV5-6 and TRBJ1-1; no clear D gene. The CDR3 runs to 13 residues. V lost 10 bases and J lost 1, with 14 bases in between. CDR1 and CDR2 from the germline V gene are SGHDT and YYEEEE.

The gene calls are TRBV9 and TRBJ2-3; 10 bases match TRBD2. CDR1 SGDLS and CDR2 YYNGEE come from the germline V gene. The ends lost 2 bases at V and 2 bases at J; junction bases unmatched: 2. There are 15 residues in the CDR3. The CDR3 region has the DNA TGTGCCAGCAGCGTCCTAGCGGGGGACACAGATACGCAGTATTTT. The encoded protein is CASSVLAGDTDTQYF.

The CDR3 protein is CAWVSADGSGELFF. In DNA form, the CDR3 reads TGTGCCTGGGTTTCCGCCGATGGTTCCGGGGAGCTGTTTTTT. J is TRBJ2-2 and V is TRBV30; no reliable D call. Germline assignment: CDR1 GTSNPN and CDR2 SVGIG (reference sequence). The CDR3 extends over 14 amino acids. The V and J ends lost 5 bases and 6 bases respectively, with 16 bases between them. Filled out from reference TRBV30 and TRBJ2-2, the complete variable domain reads SQTIHQWPATLVQPVGSPLSLECTVEGTSNPNLYWYRQAAGRGLQLLFYSVGIGQISSEVPQNLSASRPQDRQFILSSKKLLLSDSGFYLCAWVSADGSGELFFGEGSRLTVL.